This TCR beta chain was observed in a study of PD-1 blockade in classical Hodgkin lymphoma. In the study overall: Every 2 weeks, patients had 3 mg/kg nivolumab intravenously. Findings and limits, study-wide: Significantly greater TCR diversity emerged by C4D1 in CD4+ cells but not CD8+ cells. Newly diagnosed patients were reported to exhibit reduced baseline TCR diversity relative to healthy donors. Patients newly diagnosed and complete responders had comparable baseline diversity.

The count of this clone is one. Its specificity is not known. Time point described: cycle 4 day 1 (C4D1), after 6 weeks of nivolumab. Exposure to brentuximab vedotin varied, and each patient had relapsed following autologous stem cell transplantation. This CDR3 has 15 amino acids. V trimming: 7 bases; J trimming: 5 bases; junction bases outside the gene matches: 7. The germline gives CDR1 SGHRS, CDR2 YFSETQ. Method: immunoSEQ multiplex PCR; TCRdb's copy keeps in-frame clones and lacks some. Of 30,000 or so clones in the sample, about four fifths were seen once. The TCR originated in a human donor with classical Hodgkin lymphoma. The specimen comprised peripheral blood mononuclear cells (PBMCs), sampled before the fourth cycle of nivolumab. V is TRBV5-1 and J is TRBJ1-6; 9 bases map to TRBD1. The chain's CDR3 is CASAFGTGNNSPLHF. The CDR3 DNA is TGCGCCAGCGCCTTCGGGACAGGGAATAATTCACCCCTCCACTTT.